This T cell receptor beta chain was recovered during a study of T cell responses to AZD1222 COVID-19 vaccine. Measured with immunoSEQ multiplex PCR; TCRdb has only the in-frame clones, and not every one. This sample's clone table lists around 140,000 clones. The sequence was collected from an adult in good health. The sample taken for sequencing was peripheral blood.

The CDR3 region is CASSLVGGTADYEQYF. Here the CDR3 DNA reads TGTGCCAGCAGCTTAGTAGGTGGGACGGCTGATTACGAGCAGTACTTC. V is TRBV7-9 and J is TRBJ2-7; D tentatively fits TRBD1 or TRBD2 (5 bases each). The CDR3 has 16 residues. CDR1 is SEHNR and CDR2 is FQNEAQ in the germline V gene (reference sequence). Trimming removed 1 base at V and 4 bases at J, with 17 bases between.